This T cell receptor (beta chain) was captured in a study of early T cells in non-severe SARS-CoV-2 infection. Across the study: Whole-blood bulk RNA, unsorted, was sequenced, and chains were unpaired.

Regarding the study as a whole: CD4 and private specificities were missed by VDJdb matching, which favored anti-spike CD8 responses.

This CDR3 has 16 amino acids. V was trimmed by 9 bases and J by 3 bases, leaving 20 bases between them. Germline CDR1 reads MNHEY; CDR2 reads SMNVEV (reference sequence). This clonotype was seen a handful of times. Its antigen is still unknown. Attachment of unique molecular identifiers was made to individual cDNA molecules. TCRdb passed the 5' RACE reads through MiXCR, listing each CDR3 protein once. The table has about 67,000 distinct CDR3 sequences, under 14% seen once; the top ten hold 3.8%. J is TRBJ1-4 and V is TRBV27; D remains ambiguous. The specimen sequenced was whole blood. The source is an adult who was a healthcare worker with PCR-confirmed SARS-CoV-2 infection or an uninfected control (not recorded which). This CDR3 reads CASHPRSRGANEKLFF. In DNA form, the CDR3 reads TGTGCCAGTCACCCTCGCTCACGCGGAGCTAATGAAAAACTGTTTTTT.